This TCR beta chain is from a study of response to subunit inactivated influenza vaccine. This clonotype was seen only a few times. The antigen is unknown. TCRdb re-derived calls from the RT-PCR reads in MiXCR, one entry per CDR3 protein. The profile shows about 500,000 distinct CDR3 sequences, 16% of them singletons. Unmatched junction bases numbered 17, after V lost 5 bases and J lost 4 bases. The CDR3 runs 18 residues. Germline lookup yields CDR1 DFQATT and CDR2 SNEGSKA (reference sequence). Findings of the study overall: T cells newly recruited by each seasonal influenza vaccination are few, the authors suggested.

The receptor was derived from a man between 45 and 75 years old who received an inactivated influenza vaccine. The genes are TRBV20-1 and TRBJ2-1; 10 bases fit TRBD2. The sample in question was CD4+ T cells sorted from PBMCs, obtained about 24 months after vaccination. The CDR3 DNA reads TGCAGTGCTCGCCCGCTCGGACTAGCGGCTCAATTGTACAATGAGCAGTTCTTC. Its protein is CSARPLGLAAQLYNEQFF.